This record concerns one T cell receptor (beta chain) sequence. What it binds is unknown. Cells were stimulated with CMV-infected fibroblast lysates at roughly 9.1 ug/mL. CD4+ T cells upregulating both CD40 ligand and CD69 were sorted as responding cells. Before stimulation, PBMCs underwent CD8+ T cell depletion. For about 17 hours, CD8-depleted PBMCs received anti-CD28/CD49d costimulation, a CD40-blocking antibody and enfuvirtide. Trimming pared 0 bases from V and 0 bases from J, leaving 14 bases between. Per germline, CDR1 LNHDA and CDR2 SQIVND (reference sequence). This CDR3 is 17 amino acids long. The data were obtained in a study of persistence of HIV-infected CD4 T cells. At the level of the study: A couple of participants gave one leukapheresis sample; others gave up to roughly 180 mL blood repeatedly.

Sequencing used immunoSEQ version 4 in survey mode. The data were produced by immunoSEQ multiplex PCR, yet TCRdb's version contains in-frame clones alone and is incomplete. The sample holds around 8,000 clones; roughly 60% are singletons and the top ten take around 17%. V gene TRBV19 combines with J gene TRBJ1-2; the D gene is possibly TRBD1 (5 bases). The specimen was CD4+ T cells sorted from PBMCs after approximately 18-hour stimulation, collected from a patient who received antiretroviral therapy. The sequence came from an adult man with HIV who was CMV-seropositive. CDR3: CASSIDLQAGANYGYTF. In DNA, the CDR3 is TGTGCCAGTAGTATAGATCTCCAGGCGGGGGCTAACTATGGCTACACCTTC.